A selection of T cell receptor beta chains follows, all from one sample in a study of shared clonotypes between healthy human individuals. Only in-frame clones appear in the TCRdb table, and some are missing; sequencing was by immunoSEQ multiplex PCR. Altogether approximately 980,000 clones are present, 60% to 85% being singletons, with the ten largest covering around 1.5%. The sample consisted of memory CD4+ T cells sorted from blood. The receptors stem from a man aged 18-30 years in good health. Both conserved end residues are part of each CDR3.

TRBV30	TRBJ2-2	CAWTGGGRTGELFF
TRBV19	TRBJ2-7	CASSVPGQGLLEQYF
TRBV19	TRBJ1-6	CASKAGQGYNSPLHF
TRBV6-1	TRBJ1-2	CASSVSYPDGYTF
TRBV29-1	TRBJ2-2	CSGGGQGKIGELFF
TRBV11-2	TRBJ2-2	CASSLDVVRSNTGELFF
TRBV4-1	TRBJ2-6	CASSQAGTFSGANVLTF
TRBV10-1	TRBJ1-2	CASRVGTPGQSHFNYGYTF
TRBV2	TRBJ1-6	CASSEEYSPLHF
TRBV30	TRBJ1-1	CAWSVGQGRTEAFF
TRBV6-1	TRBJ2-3	CASSSEPFGNTQYF
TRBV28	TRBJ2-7	CASTDGLAAEQYF
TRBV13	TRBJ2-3	CASNSVQGGPTDTQYF
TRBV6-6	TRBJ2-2	CASRDRGYTGELFF